This TCR beta chain is from a study of T cell changes during pregnancy in multiple sclerosis. Here immunoSEQ multiplex PCR was the method, and the copy in TCRdb shows in-frame clones only, minus some. The sample holds 93,000 or so clones; roughly 92% are singletons and the top ten take 0.93%. V was clipped by 0 bases and J by 4 bases; unmatched bases: 4. This CDR3 spans 15 amino acids. The germline V gene encodes CDR1 SGDLS and CDR2 YYNGEE. The V and J genes are TRBV9 and TRBJ2-3, with 8 nucleotides matching TRBD2. The sample was peripheral blood, taken after pregnancy. The TCR sequence derives from a female donor with multiple sclerosis, enrolled in a pregnancy study. The chain's CDR3 is CASSVDGGASDTQYF. CDR3 sequence (DNA): TGTGCCAGCAGCGTAGACGGGGGGGCATCAGATACGCAGTATTTT.